This passage covers 25 T cell receptor beta chains from one sample sequenced in a study of T cell repertoires in cytomegalovirus infection (dated by TCRdb to about 2019). TCRdb records Illumina HiSeq 1500 as the sequencer. TCRdb took the public reads, trimmed them with fastp at Q25, ran MiXCR for clone calling and kept in-frame beta chains. A single entry per CDR3 protein holds the most common genes and DNA from its merged rows. This sample is represented by some 300,000 distinct CDR3 sequences; approximately 8.9% of them were singletons. Approximately 2.3% of the sample rests with the top ten. Source material: PBMCs. All receptors derive from a human donor in good health (CMV status not recorded). Some clones in this sample may be carry-over from other donors' samples.

This chain connects TRBV18 to TRBJ2-1; 11 nucleotides match TRBD2. CDR1 and CDR2 (germline): KGHSH, LQKENI. The V segment lost 6 bases and the J segment 0 bases; nucleotides outside the gene matches: 10. The CDR3 is made up of 18 amino acids. CDR3 protein: CASSLRTSGPTSYNEQFF. In DNA form, the CDR3 reads TGTGCCAGCTCCCTTCGGACTAGCGGGCCGACCTCCTACAATGAGCAGTTCTTC.

The sample holds many counts of this clonotype. This chain links TRBV6-2 or TRBV6-3 with TRBJ2-6; D gene uncertain. CDR3 length: 15 residues. Germline assignment: CDR1 MNHEY and CDR2 SVGEGT. V was clipped by 7 bases and J by 4 bases, with 14 bases between them. The CDR3 protein is CASIHWGAGANVLTF. The CDR3 DNA sequence: TGTGCCAGCATCCACTGGGGTGCGGGGGCCAACGTCCTGACTTTC.

In this sample, this clonotype turned up many times. This chain joins TRBV27 and TRBJ1-4; possible D gene TRBD1, 5 bases. The length of the CDR3 is 14 residues. Trimming removed 8 bases from V and 5 bases from J, with 15 bases in between. Looked up from germline, CDR1 is MNHEY and CDR2 is SMNVEV (reference sequence). The CDR3 DNA follows: TGTGCCAGCCGCTCAGGCGGGGGAAATGAAAAACTGTTTTTT. Its protein is CASRSGGGNEKLFF.

This clonotype showed up many times. The rearrangement uses TRBV4-2 and TRBJ2-1; 11 bases are a match to TRBD2. CDR1 and CDR2 from the germline V gene are LGHNA and YNFKEQ. The CDR3 is 15 residues long. With 1 base clipped from V and 5 bases from J, the junction kept 1 base outside the gene matches. The CDR3 DNA is TGTGCCAGCAGCCAAGGACTAGCGGGGCACAATGAGCAGTTCTTC. Its protein product is CASSQGLAGHNEQFF.

The table lists this clonotype with many counts. The chain has TRBV6-2 or TRBV6-3 and TRBJ2-3; D possibly corresponds to TRBD1 (5 bases). CDR1 MNHEY and CDR2 SVGEGT come from the germline V gene. With 2 bases removed from V and 0 bases from J, the gap between germline ends came to 15 bases. CDR3 length equals 17 residues. The CDR3 DNA sequence: TGTGCCAGCAGTTACGGCTGGGGCGGATCTAGCACAGATACGCAGTATTTT. Protein product: CASSYGWGGSSTDTQYF.

In its sample, this clonotype was seen many times. The chain carries TRBV6-5 and TRBJ1-1; D unresolved. The CDR3 spans 20 residues. The ends were cut back, 0 bases at V and 1 base at J, with 24 bases in the middle. Germline loops: CDR1 MNHEY, CDR2 SVGAGI. The CDR3 is CASSYSKKAFFGPKNTEAFF. In DNA form, the CDR3 reads TGTGCCAGCAGTTACTCGAAGAAGGCATTTTTCGGCCCGAAGAACACTGAAGCTTTCTTT.

V usage is TRBV10-3 and J usage is TRBJ2-3, with D tentatively TRBD1 (6 bases). The CDR3 totals 15 residues. The V end lost 4 bases, the J end lost 2 bases, and 13 bases lay between the germline ends. Looked up from germline, CDR1 is ENHRY and CDR2 is SYGVKD. The CDR3 DNA is TGTGCCATCAGTGGACAGGACAGTATCACAGATACGCAGTATTTT. Translating it yields CAISGQDSITDTQYF.

This clonotype was picked up many times. The V call is TRBV28, the J call TRBJ2-7; 7 bases fit TRBD1. Germline V CDR1 and CDR2: MDHEN, SYDVKM. V shed 3 bases and J 3 bases; nucleotides not matched to a gene: 5. The CDR3 is 14 amino acids. The CDR3 bases are TGTGCCAGCAGTTTGATAGGGACAGACTACGAGCAGTACGTC. Protein sequence: CASSLIGTDYEQYV.

This clonotype was seen a few times. The rearrangement links TRBV19 to TRBJ2-7, with TRBD1 matching over 7 bases. The germline CDR1 and CDR2 sequences are LNHDA and SQIVND (reference sequence). The junction had 4 bases not matched to a gene; V was cut back by 3 bases and J by 2 bases. The length of the CDR3 is 14 residues. The chain's CDR3 is CASSIGDRAYEQYF. As DNA, the CDR3 is TGTGCCAGTAGTATTGGGGACAGAGCCTACGAGCAGTACTTC.

This clonotype was observed at least ten times. The chain couples TRBV29-1 to TRBJ2-3, with D possibly matching TRBD1 (6 bases). The CDR3 runs to 15 residues. Trimming removed 1 base at V and 2 bases at J, with 13 bases between. Germline V CDR1 and CDR2: SQVTM, ANQGSEA. CDR3 loop: CSVEGARGPTDTQYF. The CDR3 DNA reads TGCAGCGTTGAAGGGGCCAGGGGTCCCACAGATACGCAGTATTTT.

The chain links TRBV10-2 to TRBJ2-1, with a weak D call TRBD2 (5 bases). This CDR3 contains 16 residues. Germline CDR1 and CDR2: WSHSY and SAAADI. Trimming left V 1 base short and J 2 bases short, with 12 bases between. CDR3 sequence (DNA): TGCGCCAGCAGTGAGTTTGGCGGGCCGGCCTACAATGAGCAGTTCTTC. Translating it yields CASSEFGGPAYNEQFF.

The sample holds a few counts of this clonotype. The chain combines TRBV6-2 or TRBV6-3 with TRBJ1-4; D remains ambiguous. V was trimmed by 7 bases and J by 6 bases, leaving 18 bases between them. The CDR3 covers 15 residues. Germline-derived CDR1 and CDR2 are MNHEY and SVGEGT. In nucleotides, the CDR3 is TGTGCCAGCACCGATCGACGCAATCTAGATGAAAAACTGTTTTTT. Its protein product is CASTDRRNLDEKLFF.

This clonotype came up a few times. The rearrangement links TRBV29-1 to TRBJ2-6; TRBD1 is a possible D gene (5 bases). The V end lost 6 bases, the J end lost 0 bases, and 15 bases lay between the germline ends. The length of the CDR3 is 16 residues. Germline assignment: CDR1 SQVTM and CDR2 ANQGSEA. This CDR3 is CSVLPDSLSGANVLTF. The CDR3 coding sequence is TGCAGCGTACTCCCTGACAGTCTCTCTGGGGCCAACGTCCTGACTTTC.

This clonotype was seen only a few times. The V call is TRBV12-3 or TRBV12-4, the J call TRBJ1-4; possible D gene TRBD1, 5 bases. The V end lost 2 bases, the J end lost 5 bases, and 12 bases lay between the germline ends. The CDR3 length is 15 residues. CDR3 residues: CASSLSNRPNEKLFF. The CDR3 DNA reads as TGTGCCAGCAGTTTATCGAACAGGCCCAATGAAAAACTGTTTTTT.

This clonotype has ten or more counts. The rearrangement uses TRBV4-1 and TRBJ1-2, with unresolved D. The germline CDR1 and CDR2 sequences are MGHRA and YSYEKL. V shed 6 bases and J shed 1 base, with 9 bases lying between them. This CDR3 is 13 amino acids long. This chain's CDR3 is CASRHDRNYGYTF. The CDR3 DNA follows: TGCGCCAGCAGACACGACCGTAACTATGGCTACACCTTC.

This clonotype was found many times. The rearrangement joins TRBV29-1 to TRBJ1-1; D is ambiguous. The CDR3 loop spans 10 amino acids. Trimming left V 8 bases short and J 6 bases short, with 10 bases between. Germline CDR1 is SQVTM and CDR2 is ANQGSEA. CDR3 residues: CSQSQAEAFF. CDR3 DNA: TGCAGCCAGTCCCAAGCTGAAGCTTTCTTT.

Concerning this clonotype: An end of the junction differs from the germline gene, which may be a read error. The V and J genes are TRBV19 and TRBJ2-6; 8 nucleotides match TRBD1. This CDR3 is 19 amino acids long. CDR1 LNHDA and CDR2 SQIVND come from the germline V gene (reference sequence). As DNA, the CDR3 is TGTGCCAGTAGTATAGCCCCGACAGGGGTTGGCTCTGGGGCCAACGACCTGACTTTC. The encoded protein is CASSIAPTGVGSGANDLTF.

This clonotype has only a few counts. The chain combines TRBV20-1 with TRBJ1-2, with TRBD1 identical over 10 bases. CDR3 length equals 16 residues. Trimming at V came to 1 base and at J to 8 bases, leaving 13 bases not matched to a gene. Germline V gives CDR1 DFQATT, CDR2 SNEGSKA (reference sequence). CDR3 DNA: TGCAGTGCTAGAGGGATCCGGGACAGGGGCGTTTGGGGCTACACCTTC. Translation: CSARGIRDRGVWGYTF.

This clonotype was detected many times. The chain is built from TRBV4-2 and TRBJ1-3, with unresolved D. The CDR3 contains 14 residues. Per the germline V gene, CDR1 is LGHNA and CDR2 is YNFKEQ. V was pared by 2 bases and J by 0 bases, with 5 bases between. Written as DNA, the CDR3 is TGTGCCAGCAGCCAATCGAGCTCTGGAAACACCATATATTTT. Its protein is CASSQSSSGNTIYF.

Many counts were recorded for this clonotype. The chain couples TRBV7-2 to TRBJ1-2; 10 bases fit TRBD1. Germline trimming cut 3 bases from V and 5 bases from J; bases unmatched to any gene: 12. Germline assignment: CDR1 SGHTA and CDR2 FQGNSA. CDR3 length equals 17 residues. CDR3 residues: CASSFGSGDRGGYGYTF. The CDR3 DNA sequence: TGTGCCAGCAGCTTCGGATCAGGGGACAGGGGTGGGTATGGCTACACCTTC.

This clonotype has at least ten counts. The chain has TRBV25-1 and TRBJ1-1; tentatively, D is TRBD1 (5 bases). The CDR3 is 14 residues long. The V gene's germline CDR1 is MGHDK and CDR2 SYGVNS. V lost 1 base to trimming and J lost 1 base, with 7 bases between them. The CDR3 protein is CASSEWGGNTEAFF. The CDR3, as DNA: TGTGCCAGCAGTGAATGGGGGGGGAACACTGAAGCTTTCTTT.

This clonotype was observed at least ten times. This chain joins TRBV12-3 or TRBV12-4 and TRBJ1-5, with 7 bases aligning to TRBD1. The ends lost 3 bases at V and 5 bases at J; junction bases unmatched: 4. There are 14 residues in the CDR3. The CDR3 coding sequence is TGTGCCAGCAGTTTCGGCGACAGGGATCAGCCCCAGCATTTT. Translated: CASSFGDRDQPQHF.

This clonotype came up many times. The chain carries TRBV12-3 or TRBV12-4 and TRBJ2-1; 8 bases align to TRBD2. CDR3 length: 16 residues. V was clipped by 6 bases and J by 7 bases; unmatched bases: 14. The CDR3 is CASRPRGGLVGNEQFF. The CDR3, as DNA: TGTGCCAGCAGACCCCGGGGGGGTTTAGTCGGGAATGAGCAGTTCTTC.

This clonotype appeared many times. The chain uses TRBV14 and TRBJ2-1; D is perhaps TRBD1 (5 bases). Germline CDR1 SGHDN, CDR2 FVKESK. The V and J ends lost 4 bases and 5 bases respectively, with 18 bases between them. This CDR3 has 16 residues. CDR3 nucleotide sequence: TGTGCCAGCAGCCCTACTTTCCGGACAACCAACAATGAGCAGTTCTTC. It translates to CASSPTFRTTNNEQFF.

J is TRBJ1-1 and V is TRBV7-6, with D possibly being TRBD1 (5 bases). The CDR3 covers 15 residues. V dropped 4 bases and J dropped 1 base, with 13 bases sitting between them. The germline CDR1 and CDR2 sequences are SGHVS and FNYEAQ. The CDR3 nucleotides are TGTGCCAGCAGCTCGTACGGGACGGCGAACACTGAAGCTTTCTTT. Translating gives CASSSYGTANTEAFF.